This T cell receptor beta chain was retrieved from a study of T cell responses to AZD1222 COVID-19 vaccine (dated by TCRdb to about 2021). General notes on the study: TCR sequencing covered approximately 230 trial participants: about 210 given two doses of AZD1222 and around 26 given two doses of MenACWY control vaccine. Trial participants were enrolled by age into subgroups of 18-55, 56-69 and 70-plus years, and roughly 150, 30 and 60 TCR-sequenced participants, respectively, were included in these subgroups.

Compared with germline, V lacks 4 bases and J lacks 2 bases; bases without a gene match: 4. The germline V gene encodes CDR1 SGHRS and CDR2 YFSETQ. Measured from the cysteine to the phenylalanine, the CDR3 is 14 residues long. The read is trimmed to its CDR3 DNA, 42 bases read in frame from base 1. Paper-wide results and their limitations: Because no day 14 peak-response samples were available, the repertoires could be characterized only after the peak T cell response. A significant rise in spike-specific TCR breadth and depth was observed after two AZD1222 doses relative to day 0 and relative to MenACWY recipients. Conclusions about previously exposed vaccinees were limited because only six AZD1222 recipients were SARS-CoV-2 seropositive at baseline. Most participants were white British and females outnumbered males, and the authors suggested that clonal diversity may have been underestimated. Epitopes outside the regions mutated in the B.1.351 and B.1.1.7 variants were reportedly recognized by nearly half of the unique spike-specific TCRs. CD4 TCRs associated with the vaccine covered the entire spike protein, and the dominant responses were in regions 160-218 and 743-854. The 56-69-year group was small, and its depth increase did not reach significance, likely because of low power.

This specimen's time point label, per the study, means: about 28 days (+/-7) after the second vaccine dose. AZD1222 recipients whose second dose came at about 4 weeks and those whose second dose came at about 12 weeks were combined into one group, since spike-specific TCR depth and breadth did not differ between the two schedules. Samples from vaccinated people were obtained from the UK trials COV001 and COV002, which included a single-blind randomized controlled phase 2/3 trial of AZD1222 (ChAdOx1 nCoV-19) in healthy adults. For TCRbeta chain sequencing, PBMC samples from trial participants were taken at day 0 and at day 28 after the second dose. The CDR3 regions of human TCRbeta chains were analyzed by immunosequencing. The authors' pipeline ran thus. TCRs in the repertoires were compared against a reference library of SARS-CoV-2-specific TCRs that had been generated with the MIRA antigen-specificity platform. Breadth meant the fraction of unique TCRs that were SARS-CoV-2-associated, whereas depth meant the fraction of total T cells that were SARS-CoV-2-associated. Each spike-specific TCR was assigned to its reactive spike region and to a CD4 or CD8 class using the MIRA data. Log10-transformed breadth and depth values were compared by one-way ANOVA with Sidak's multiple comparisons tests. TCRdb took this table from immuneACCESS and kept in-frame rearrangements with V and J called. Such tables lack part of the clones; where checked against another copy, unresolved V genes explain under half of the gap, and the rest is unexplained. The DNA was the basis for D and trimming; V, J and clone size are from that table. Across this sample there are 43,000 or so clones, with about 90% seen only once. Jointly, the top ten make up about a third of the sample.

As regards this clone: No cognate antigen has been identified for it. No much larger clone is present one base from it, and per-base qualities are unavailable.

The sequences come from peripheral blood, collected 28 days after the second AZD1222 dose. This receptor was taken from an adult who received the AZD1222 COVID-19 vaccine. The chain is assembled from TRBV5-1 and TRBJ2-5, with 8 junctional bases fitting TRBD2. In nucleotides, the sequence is TGCGCCAGCAGCCGCGGGGGGCCACAAGAGACCCAGTACTTC. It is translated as CASSRGGPQETQYF.